This entry is about one TCR beta chain. It has no known antigen specificity. Per-base quality was not reported, and no clone a single base away is much larger than it. This sample was taken from a study of identical twins listed by TCRdb under 2016. Background for the entire study: To test whether fetal clonotypes persist, the study used deep sequencing on TCR alpha and beta repertoires from monozygotic twins, unrelated adults of various ages, and cord blood. Replicate twin experiments were performed at different times using different library preparation protocols to rule out contamination.

Overall study results and their limits: Because the same donors could not be followed over many years, the conclusions depended on cross-sectional statistical analysis. Zero-insertion analyses could be partly confounded by invariant T cells such as MAIT and iNKT, though diverse VJ usage argued against such confounding for most clonotypes. In monozygotic twins, out-of-frame TCR alpha sharing was systematically underestimated by recombination models, although the models agreed with sharing between unrelated individuals. Out-of-frame TCR alpha sequences shared between twins showed an excess of low generation-probability sequences compared with coincidental sharing between unrelated individuals. In beta out-of-frame sequences, excess twin sharing was weaker, because having fewer shared sequences lowered the signal-to-noise ratio. Abundant cord blood beta clonotypes had fewer insertions, young adult naive repertoires showed a similar but weaker trend, and memory repertoires showed no such trend.

Library construction relied on 5' RACE. These reads were obtained on an Illumina HiSeq 2000. A universal primer binding site was added through template switching, and the final cDNA carried a unique molecular identifier so that TCR cDNA molecules could be counted accurately. Specific primers in the conserved constant-segment region were used to synthesize first-strand cDNA for the TCR alpha and beta chains. To control for contamination, every cDNA library carried two barcodes: a SMART-Mk sample barcode plus Illumina barcodes. TruSeq adapter sequences along with Illumina sample barcodes were introduced in two successive PCR steps. Sequencing of the TCR alpha and beta cDNA libraries was done on the Illumina HiSeq platform using custom primers. Concerning the study's data processing: Raw reads were processed with MiGEC to extract unique molecular identifiers, and MiXCR was used to determine CDR3 positions. Recombination models were inferred per individual with the repgenHMM and IGoR tools using an EM algorithm. Shared clonotypes were analyzed with the tcR package in R, and sharing was normalized by the product of cloneset sizes. To study raw recombination without the effects of thymic and clonal selection, out-of-frame nonproductive sequences were analyzed. Starting from the raw public reads, TCRdb applied fastp trimming at Q25, assembled clones with MiXCR and retained in-frame beta chains. One record per CDR3 amino acid sequence lists the most common genes and DNA. These V and J calls originate from TCRdb's pipeline instead of the authors' own analysis. Here the sample has 420,000 or so distinct CDR3 sequences; approximately 17% occur a single time. The biggest ten clones account for less than 15% of the sample.

Every donor in the study was a healthy Caucasian. The researchers also sequenced three unrelated adults who were not twins: a male aged 18 to 30, a male aged 50 to 59, and a female aged 50 to 59. Miltenyi CD45RO+ enrichment and human naive T-cell isolation kits were used to isolate memory (CD45RO+) and naive T cells from PBMC. The material sequenced was naive T cells sorted from blood. Reading the label with the study, this specimen's cell subset or site is: cells isolated with a human naive T-cell isolation kit. This receptor was obtained from a man in his fifties or sixties in good health.

The nucleotide sequence reads TGTGCCAGCAGCTTAGGGGCCACAGGGTCTAGCACCATATATTTT. Its translation reads: CASSLGATGSSTIYF. The V and J genes are TRBV7-2 and TRBJ1-3; the D gene is perhaps TRBD1, from 6 matching bases. CDR1 and CDR2 were assigned from the germline V gene as SGHTA and FQGNSA. V is cut by 1 base and J by 9 bases, and the space between the germline ends is 16 bases. Counted from cysteine to phenylalanine, this CDR3 has 15 amino acids. Kept here is only the CDR3 DNA, which spans 45 bases and is read in frame from base 1.